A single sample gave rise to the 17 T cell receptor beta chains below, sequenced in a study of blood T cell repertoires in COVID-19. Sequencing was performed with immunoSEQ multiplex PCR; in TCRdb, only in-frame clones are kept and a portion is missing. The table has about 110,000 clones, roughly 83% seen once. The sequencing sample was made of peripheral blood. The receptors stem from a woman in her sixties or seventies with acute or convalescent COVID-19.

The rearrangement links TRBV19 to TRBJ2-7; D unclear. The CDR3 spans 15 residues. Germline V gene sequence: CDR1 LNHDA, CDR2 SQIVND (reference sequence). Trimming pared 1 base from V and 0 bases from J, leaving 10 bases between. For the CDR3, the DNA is TGTGCCAGTAGTATAGGCAAAGCCTCCTCCTACGAGCAGTACTTC. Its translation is CASSIGKASSYEQYF.

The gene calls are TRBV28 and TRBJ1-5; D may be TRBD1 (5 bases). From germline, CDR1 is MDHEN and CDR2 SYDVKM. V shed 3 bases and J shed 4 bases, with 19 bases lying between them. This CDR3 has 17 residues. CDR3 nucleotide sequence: TGTGCCAGCAGTTTGGGGCCCCTCGGGGGAAGAAATCAGCCCCAGCATTTT. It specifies CASSLGPLGGRNQPQHF.

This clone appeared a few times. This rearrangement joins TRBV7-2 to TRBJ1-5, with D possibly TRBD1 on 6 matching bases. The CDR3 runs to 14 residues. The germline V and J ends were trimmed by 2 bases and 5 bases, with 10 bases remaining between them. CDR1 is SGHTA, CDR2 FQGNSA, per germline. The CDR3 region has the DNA TGTGCCAGCAGCTTATTATCAGGGGATCAGCCCCAGCATTTT. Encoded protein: CASSLLSGDQPQHF.

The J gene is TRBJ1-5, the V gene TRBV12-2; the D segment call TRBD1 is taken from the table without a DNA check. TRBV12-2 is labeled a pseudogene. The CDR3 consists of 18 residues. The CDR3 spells CASRLALQVSYSNQPQHF. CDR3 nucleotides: TGTGCAAGTCGCTTAGCGCTTCAGGTGAGTTATAGCAATCAGCCCCAGCATTTT.

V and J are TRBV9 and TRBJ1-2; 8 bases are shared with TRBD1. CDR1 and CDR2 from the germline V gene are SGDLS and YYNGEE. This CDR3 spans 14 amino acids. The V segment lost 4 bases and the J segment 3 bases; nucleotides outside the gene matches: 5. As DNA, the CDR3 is TGTGCCAGCAGCACCGACAGGGGTGACTATGGCTACACCTTC. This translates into CASSTDRGDYGYTF.

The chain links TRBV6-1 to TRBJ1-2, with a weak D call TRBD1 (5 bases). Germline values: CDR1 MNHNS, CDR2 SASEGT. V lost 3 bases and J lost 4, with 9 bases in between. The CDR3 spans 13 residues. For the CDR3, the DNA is TGTGCCAGCAGTGACCAGGGTGGCTATGGCTACACCTTC. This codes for CASSDQGGYGYTF.

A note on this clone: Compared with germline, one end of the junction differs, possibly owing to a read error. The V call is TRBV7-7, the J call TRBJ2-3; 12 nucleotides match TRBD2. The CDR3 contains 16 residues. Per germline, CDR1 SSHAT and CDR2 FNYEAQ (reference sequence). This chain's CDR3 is CASSPGGLAGINTQYF. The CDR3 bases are TGTGCTAGCAGCCCAGGTGGACTAGCGGGGATTAATACGCAGTATTTT.

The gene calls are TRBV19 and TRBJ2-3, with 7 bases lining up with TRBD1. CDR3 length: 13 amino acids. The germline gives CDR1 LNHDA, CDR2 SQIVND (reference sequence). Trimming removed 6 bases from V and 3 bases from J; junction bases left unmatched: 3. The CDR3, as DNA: TGTGCCAGTAGCCTACAGGGGACAGATACGCAGTATTTT. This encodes CASSLQGTDTQYF.

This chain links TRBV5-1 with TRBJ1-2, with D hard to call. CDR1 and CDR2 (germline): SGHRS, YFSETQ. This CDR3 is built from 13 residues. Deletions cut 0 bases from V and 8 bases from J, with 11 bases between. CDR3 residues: CASSLAGSRGYTF. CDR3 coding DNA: TGCGCCAGCAGCTTGGCCGGGTCGAGGGGCTACACCTTC.

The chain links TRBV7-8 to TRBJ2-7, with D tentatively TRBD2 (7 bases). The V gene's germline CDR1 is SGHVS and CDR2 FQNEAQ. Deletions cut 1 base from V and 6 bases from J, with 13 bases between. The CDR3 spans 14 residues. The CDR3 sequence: CASSLDRGAREQYF. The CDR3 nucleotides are TGTGCCAGCAGCTTAGATCGGGGGGCACGCGAGCAGTACTTC.

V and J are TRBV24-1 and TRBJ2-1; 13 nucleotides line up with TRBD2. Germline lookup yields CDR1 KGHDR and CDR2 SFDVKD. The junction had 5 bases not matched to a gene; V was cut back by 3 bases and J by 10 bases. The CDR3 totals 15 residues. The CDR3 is CATSDGLAGAFEQFF. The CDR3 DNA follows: TGTGCCACCAGTGATGGACTAGCGGGAGCTTTCGAGCAGTTCTTC.

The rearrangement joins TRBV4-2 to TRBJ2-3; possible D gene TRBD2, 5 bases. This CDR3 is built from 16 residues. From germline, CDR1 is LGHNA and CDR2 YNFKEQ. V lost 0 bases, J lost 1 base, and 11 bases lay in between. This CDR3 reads CASSQELLGGTDTQYF. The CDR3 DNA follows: TGTGCCAGCAGCCAAGAGCTACTCGGGGGCACAGATACGCAGTATTTT.

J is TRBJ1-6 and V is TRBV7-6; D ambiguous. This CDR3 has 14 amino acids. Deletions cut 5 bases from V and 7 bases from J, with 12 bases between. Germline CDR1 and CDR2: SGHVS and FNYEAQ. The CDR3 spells CASSRRAANSPLHF. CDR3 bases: TGTGCCAGCAGCCGACGAGCGGCCAATTCACCCCTCCACTTT.

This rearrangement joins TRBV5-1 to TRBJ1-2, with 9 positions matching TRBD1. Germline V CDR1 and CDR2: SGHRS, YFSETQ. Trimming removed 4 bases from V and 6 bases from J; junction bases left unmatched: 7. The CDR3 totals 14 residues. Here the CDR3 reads CASSPLGQGHGYTF. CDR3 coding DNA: TGCGCCAGCAGCCCCCTGGGACAGGGCCATGGCTACACCTTC. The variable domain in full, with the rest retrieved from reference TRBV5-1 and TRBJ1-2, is KAGVTQTPRYLIKTRGQQVTLSCSPISGHRSVSWYQQTPGQGLQFLFEYFSETQRNKGNFPGRFSGRQFSNSRSEMNVSTLELGDSALYLCASSPLGQGHGYTFGSGTRLTVV.

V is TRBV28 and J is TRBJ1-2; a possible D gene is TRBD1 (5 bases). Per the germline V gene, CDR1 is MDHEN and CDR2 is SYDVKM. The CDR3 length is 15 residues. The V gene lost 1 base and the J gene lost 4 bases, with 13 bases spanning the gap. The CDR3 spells CASSLLRGLPYGYTF. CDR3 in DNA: TGTGCCAGCAGTTTATTGCGGGGACTCCCCTATGGCTACACCTTC.

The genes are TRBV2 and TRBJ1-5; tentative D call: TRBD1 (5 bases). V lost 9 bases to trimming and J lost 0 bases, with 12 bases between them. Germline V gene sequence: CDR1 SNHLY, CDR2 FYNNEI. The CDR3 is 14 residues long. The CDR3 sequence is CASRQLYSNQPQHF. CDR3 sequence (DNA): TGTGCCAGTAGACAGCTTTATAGCAATCAGCCCCAGCATTTT.

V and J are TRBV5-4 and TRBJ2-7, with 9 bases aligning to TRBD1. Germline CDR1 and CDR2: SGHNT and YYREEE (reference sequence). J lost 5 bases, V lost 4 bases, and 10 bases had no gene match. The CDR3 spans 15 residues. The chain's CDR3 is CASSPRDRVNHEQYF. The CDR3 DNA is TGTGCCAGCAGCCCGCGGGACAGGGTCAACCACGAGCAGTACTTC.